These 7 T cell receptor beta chains were all obtained from the same sample, sequenced in a study of blood T cell repertoires in COVID-19. Method: immunoSEQ multiplex PCR; TCRdb's copy keeps in-frame clones and lacks some. The data hold a few hundred thousand clones, with around 90% observed a single time. Specimen: PBMCs or T cells enriched from blood (not recorded which). Source of these receptors: a young man who had recovered from COVID-19.

V gene TRBV6-5 combines with J gene TRBJ2-7, with D possibly TRBD1 on 6 matching bases. V lost 5 bases and J 3 bases, leaving 8 bases between the germline ends. The CDR3 consists of 12 residues. CDR1 MNHEY and CDR2 SVGAGI come from the germline V gene. The CDR3 region is CASSQQGYEQYF. DNA of the CDR3: TGTGCCAGCAGTCAACAGGGCTACGAGCAGTACTTC.

This clone was seen more than once but under ten times. V usage is TRBV2 and J usage is TRBJ2-7; 8 bases fit TRBD2. J was trimmed by 6 bases and V by 7 bases; bases with no gene match: 11. Germline V CDR1 and CDR2: SNHLY, FYNNEI. The CDR3 totals 14 residues. CDR3 sequence (DNA): TGTGCCAGCACCGGAGGGCTAGCGGGCGGCGAGCAGTACTTC. Protein product: CASTGGLAGGEQYF.

The chain links TRBV9 to TRBJ2-3, with 8 nucleotides matching TRBD2. CDR3 length equals 17 residues. With V trimmed by 0 bases and J by 0 bases, 6 bases remained unmatched. The germline CDR1 and CDR2 sequences are SGDLS and YYNGEE. CDR3 nucleotides: TGTGCCAGCAGCGTAGGAGGAGCGGGAGTTAGCACAGATACGCAGTATTTT. This gives the protein CASSVGGAGVSTDTQYF.

V gene TRBV2 combines with J gene TRBJ1-6; 7 nucleotides agree with TRBD1. CDR3 length: 14 amino acids. CDR1 is SNHLY and CDR2 is FYNNEI in the germline V gene. Trimming cost V 2 bases and J 9 bases; bases outside gene matches: 4. CDR3 nucleotides: TGTGCCAGCAGTGAAATAGGGGGCGGTTCACCCCTCCACTTT. It specifies CASSEIGGGSPLHF.

The V and J genes are TRBV24-1 and TRBJ2-3; D not resolved. CDR3 size: 11 residues. V gave up 8 bases and J gave up 5 bases, with 7 bases separating them. CDR1 KGHDR and CDR2 SFDVKD come from the germline V gene. The CDR3 spells CATKAGDTQYF. The CDR3 DNA reads TGTGCCACCAAAGCTGGAGATACGCAGTATTTT.

The chain is built from TRBV12-3 or TRBV12-4 and TRBJ1-2, with D possibly TRBD1 on 5 matching bases. The CDR3 is 12 amino acids. Trimming cost V 1 base and J 6 bases, with 6 bases left between them. The CDR3, as DNA: TGTGCCAGCAGTTTAGGGGGGGATGGCTACACCTTC. This gives the protein CASSLGGDGYTF.

This clone appeared once. This chain uses TRBV2 with TRBJ2-7, with 10 bases aligning to TRBD2. V trimming: 3 bases; J trimming: 2 bases; junction bases outside the gene matches: 4. This CDR3 is 15 amino acids long. Germline CDR1 is SNHLY and CDR2 is FYNNEI. The CDR3 loop is CASSDPLAGAYEQYF. The DNA of the CDR3 is TGTGCCAGCAGTGATCCGCTAGCGGGAGCCTACGAGCAGTACTTC.